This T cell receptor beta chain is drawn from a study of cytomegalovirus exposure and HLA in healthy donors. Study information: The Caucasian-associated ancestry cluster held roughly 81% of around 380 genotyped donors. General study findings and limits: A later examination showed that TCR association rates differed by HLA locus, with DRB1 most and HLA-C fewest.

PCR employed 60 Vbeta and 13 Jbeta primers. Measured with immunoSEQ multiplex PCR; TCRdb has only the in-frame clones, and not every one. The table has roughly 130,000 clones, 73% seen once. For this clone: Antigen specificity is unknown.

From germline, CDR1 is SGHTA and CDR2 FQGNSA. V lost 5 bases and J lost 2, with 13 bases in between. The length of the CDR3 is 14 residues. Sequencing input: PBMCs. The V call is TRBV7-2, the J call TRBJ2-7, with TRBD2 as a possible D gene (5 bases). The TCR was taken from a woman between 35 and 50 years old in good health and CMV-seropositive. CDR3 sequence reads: CASSPPGKPYEQYF. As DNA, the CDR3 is TGTGCCAGCAGCCCACCGGGGAAGCCCTACGAGCAGTACTTC. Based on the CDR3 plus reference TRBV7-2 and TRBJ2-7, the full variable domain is GAGVSQSPSNKVTEKGKDVELRCDPISGHTALYWYRQSLGQGLEFLIYFQGNSAPDKSGLPSDRFSAERTGGSVSTLTIQRTQQEDSAVYLCASSPPGKPYEQYFGPGTRLTVT.